These 12 T cell receptor beta chains originate from one sample sequenced in a study of T cell changes during pregnancy in multiple sclerosis. Repertoires were generated with immunoSEQ multiplex PCR, while TCRdb's copy carries only in-frame clones and drops some. The sample has about 40,000 clones; roughly 90% are singletons. The sequencing used CD8+ T cells from peripheral blood mononuclear cells, collected in the first trimester of pregnancy. Receptors originate from a female donor with multiple sclerosis, enrolled in a pregnancy study.

The genes are TRBV27 and TRBJ2-7, with D perhaps TRBD1 (6 bases). The germline V and J ends were trimmed by 6 bases and 1 base, with 13 bases remaining between them. CDR1 and CDR2 from the germline V gene are MNHEY and SMNVEV (reference sequence). CDR3 length: 14 residues. The CDR3 DNA follows: TGTGCCAGCAGGATAGGGGGTTCTTCCTACGAGCAGTACTTC. This codes for CASRIGGSSYEQYF.

The chain uses TRBV5-6 and TRBJ1-1; D may be TRBD1 (5 bases). Trimming shortened V by 0 bases and J by 4 bases, and 10 bases separated the two germline ends. The CDR3 is 14 amino acids. The germline gives CDR1 SGHDT, CDR2 YYEEEE. CDR3 amino acids: CASSLEDIPTEAFF. The CDR3, as DNA: TGTGCCAGCAGCTTGGAGGACATCCCCACTGAAGCTTTCTTT.

The chain carries TRBV9 and TRBJ2-5, with D uncertain. TRBJ2-7 explains the end of the DNA better; the J call may be wrong. Germline CDR1 and CDR2: SGDLS and YYNGEE. The CDR3 has 13 residues. The CDR3 protein is CASSVEQDYEQYF. CDR3 nucleotides: TGTGCCAGCAGCGTAGAACAAGACTACGAGCAGTACTTC.

CDR3 residues: CASSEASSPEAQYF. DNA of the CDR3: TGTGCCAGCAGTGAAGCGAGCAGCCCGGAGGCCCAGTACTTC. V gene TRBV6-1 combines with J gene TRBJ2-5; possibly TRBD2 for D (5 bases). Germline-derived CDR1 and CDR2 are MNHNS and SASEGT. Trimming cost V 0 bases and J 9 bases, with 14 bases left between them. The length of the CDR3 is 14 residues.

The J gene is TRBJ2-3, the V gene TRBV2, with D tentatively TRBD2 (6 bases). This CDR3 comprises 13 residues. Germline loops: CDR1 SNHLY, CDR2 FYNNEI. Trimming took 6 bases from V and 5 from J, leaving 12 bases between them. The CDR3 bases are TGTGCCAGCAGCAGTGGGGGGAGAGATACGCAGTATTTT. Translation gives CASSSGGRDTQYF. Full variable domain (outside the CDR3, taken from reference TRBV2 and TRBJ2-3): EPEVTQTPSHQVTQMGQEVILRCVPISNHLYFYWYRQILGQKVEFLVSFYNNEISEKSEIFDDQFSVERPDGSNFTLKIRSTKLEDSAMYFCASSSGGRDTQYFGPGTRLTVL.

The rearrangement uses TRBV14 and TRBJ2-7; TRBD1 is a possible D gene (6 bases). Trimming left V 9 bases short and J 3 bases short, with 15 bases between. CDR3 size: 13 residues. Germline V gene sequence: CDR1 SGHDN, CDR2 FVKESK. This CDR3 reads CASSYGTNYEQYF. For the CDR3, the DNA is TGTGCCAGTAGCTACGGGACAAACTACGAGCAGTACTTC.

The chain uses TRBV7-8 and TRBJ1-3; a possible D gene is TRBD1 (6 bases). Germline CDR1 is SGHVS and CDR2 is FQNEAQ. This CDR3 is 17 amino acids long. The V end lost 1 base, the J end lost 0 bases, and 13 bases lay between the germline ends. Written as DNA, the CDR3 is TGTGCCAGCAGCTTAGTCAGGACAGTTTCCTCTGGAAACACCATATATTTT. As protein: CASSLVRTVSSGNTIYF.

This chain connects TRBV28 to TRBJ2-2, with D possibly being TRBD2 (7 bases). The CDR3 has 18 residues. Trimming took 5 bases from V and 6 from J, leaving 25 bases between them. Germline loops: CDR1 MDHEN, CDR2 SYDVKM. CDR3 sequence (DNA): TGTGCCAGCAGTGCCCTAGGGGGGGGCGGATTTTGGGCCGGGGAGCTGTTTTTT. Residues: CASSALGGGGFWAGELFF.

This sequence joins TRBV6-1 and TRBJ1-2, with a possible D match to TRBD1 (5 bases). The germline V gene encodes CDR1 MNHNS and CDR2 SASEGT. The CDR3 totals 13 residues. Trimming removed 11 bases from V and 5 bases from J, with 18 bases in between. Here the CDR3 reads CACTKGDQYGYTF. CDR3 bases: TGTGCCTGCACCAAAGGGGATCAATATGGCTACACCTTC.

The V and J genes are TRBV6-1 and TRBJ2-7; TRBD2 might be the D (6 bases). Germline V gives CDR1 MNHNS, CDR2 SASEGT. The CDR3 is made up of 14 amino acids. Trimming shortened V by 6 bases and J by 4 bases, and 16 bases separated the two germline ends. The CDR3 region is CASRPLDGGYEQYF. The CDR3, as DNA: TGTGCCAGCAGACCTCTTGACGGGGGATACGAGCAGTACTTC.

The V call is TRBV5-6, the J call TRBJ1-1; 7 bases map to TRBD1. This CDR3 has 14 residues. The V gene end was trimmed by 0 bases and the J gene end by 1 base; junction bases not matched to a gene: 0. Per the germline V gene, CDR1 is SGHDT and CDR2 is YYEEEE. The CDR3 bases are TGTGCCAGCAGCTTGGGGACAGGGAACACTGAAGCTTTCTTT. The encoded protein is CASSLGTGNTEAFF.

In its sample, this clone was seen a few times. This chain uses TRBV29-1 with TRBJ1-1; 8 positions agree with TRBD1. CDR1 and CDR2 from the germline V gene are SQVTM and ANQGSEA. The V and J ends lost 6 bases and 12 bases, in that order; junction bases with no gene match: 9. The CDR3 has 11 residues. DNA of the CDR3: TGCAGCGTCCACGAAGGACAGGGTCCTTTCTTT. Its translation is CSVHEGQGPFF. Combining the CDR3 with reference TRBV29-1 and TRBJ1-1 gives the whole variable domain SAVISQKPSRDICQRGTSLTIQCQVDSQVTMMFWYRQQPGQSLTLIATANQGSEATYESGFVIDKFPISRPNLTFSTLTVSNMSPEDSSIYLCSVHEGQGPFFGQGTRLTVV.